This is a list of T cell receptor beta chains from one sample in a study of type 1 and type 2 diabetes patients. One entry per CDR3 protein, called by TCRdb with MiXCR from the multiplex PCR reads. This sample has around 300,000 distinct CDR3 sequences, with around 47% found just once. The material sequenced was peripheral blood mononuclear cells (PBMCs). The origin of the receptors is a man younger than 35 with type 2 diabetes. Both conserved end residues are part of each CDR3. D genes are given only for firm matches. Not all rows give a size; the values are once, few, many and, for expanded clones, a class.

TRBJ1-5,NA,NA,TRBV7-2,TGTGCCAGCAGCCCCGAGCTGGTGAAGCAGCCCCAGCATTTT,CASSPELVKQPQHF
TRBJ2-7,NA,TRBD1,TRBV15,TGTGCCACCAGCAGGGAACAGGGGGCGGACGAGCAGTACTTC,CATSREQGADEQYF
TRBJ2-7,NA,NA,TRBV28,TGTGCCAGCAGTTTGCTCCGGGCATCCGAGCAGTACTTC,CASSLLRASEQYF
TRBJ2-5,few,NA,TRBV7-8,TGTGCCAGCAGCCCATCGGGCATTTTCGAGACCCAGTACTTC,CASSPSGIFETQYF
TRBJ1-2,NA,NA,TRBV28,TGTGCCAGCAGTCCTCCGCGGGAGGGGACTTTCTATGGCTACACCTTC,CASSPPREGTFYGYTF
TRBJ1-2,few,NA,TRBV7-8,TGTGCCAGCAGCCATCCCATCGAGGGGACACCCAGCTACACCTTC,CASSHPIEGTPSYTF
TRBJ1-2,NA,NA,TRBV4-3,TGCGCCAGCAGCCGGGGAGGGCTAGTACCCAACTATGGCTACACCTTC,CASSRGGLVPNYGYTF
TRBJ2-5,NA,TRBD2,TRBV6-5,TGTGCCAGCAGTCGCGGACTAGCGGGGGGAAAAGAGACCCAGTACTTC,CASSRGLAGGKETQYF
TRBJ2-7,few,NA,TRBV27,TGTGCCAGCAGTACGGGCAGGGGACGTTTGATTTTATACGAGCAGTACTTC,CASSTGRGRLILYEQYF
TRBJ2-3,NA,TRBD2,TRBV20-1,TGCAGTGCCGCGGGACTAGCGGGAGATACGCAGTATTTT,CSAAGLAGDTQYF
TRBJ1-2,few,TRBD1,TRBV6-6,TGTGCCAGCAGTTACGGGACAGGGGGAAAAGGCTACACCTTC,CASSYGTGGKGYTF
TRBJ1-5,NA,TRBD1,TRBV12-5,TGTGCCAGCAGTGCCGGGACAGGGACAGGACAGCCCCAGCATTTT,CASSAGTGTGQPQHF
TRBJ1-4,NA,NA,TRBV10-3,TGTGCCATCAGCCGGACGGAGAATGAAAAACTGTTTTTT,CAISRTENEKLFF
TRBJ2-2,NA,TRBD1,TRBV12-3/TRBV12-4,TGTGCCAGCACCCAACAGGGGTGGGAGCTGTTTTTT,CASTQQGWELFF
TRBJ2-3,NA,TRBD2,TRBV19,TGTGCCAGTAGTTCAGGGACTAGCGCAGATACGCAGTATTTT,CASSSGTSADTQYF
TRBJ2-5,few,NA,TRBV6-5,TGTGCCAGCAGGCCCGAATCGAGGGCGAGGGAGACCCAGTACTTC,CASRPESRARETQYF
TRBJ1-4,few,NA,TRBV15,TGTGCCACCAGCAGTCGTTTGTGGGGAATAACTAATGAAAAACTGTTTTTT,CATSSRLWGITNEKLFF
TRBJ2-7,NA,NA,TRBV10-1,TGCGCCAGCAGTGGGACTAAAAGCTACGAGCAGTACTTC,CASSGTKSYEQYF
TRBJ2-7,NA,NA,TRBV6-6,TGTGCCAGCAGACCCCGGGACACACCCTACGAGCAGTACTTC,CASRPRDTPYEQYF
TRBJ2-1,NA,NA,TRBV7-2,TGTGCCAGCAGCGGGGGGACAGCGAATGAGCAGTTCTTC,CASSGGTANEQFF
TRBJ1-5,NA,NA,TRBV19,TGTGCCAGTAGTGCCCAGGGATTCAGGCAGCCCCAGCATTTT,CASSAQGFRQPQHF
TRBJ2-4,NA,NA,TRBV2,TGTGCCAGCAGCGCGGGACAGCAAAACATTCAGTACTTC,CASSAGQQNIQYF
TRBJ2-2,few,NA,TRBV12-5,TGTGCTAGTTCCCCCCAGGGGTTGGGCGGGGAGCTGTTTTTT,CASSPQGLGGELFF
TRBJ1-1,few,NA,TRBV15,TGTGCCACCAGCAGAGATCAAGGGGGGAACACTGAAGCTTTCTTT,CATSRDQGGNTEAFF
TRBJ2-1,NA,NA,TRBV7-2,TGTGCCAGCAGCCCCGACTTTTACAATGAGCAGTTCTTC,CASSPDFYNEQFF
TRBJ2-1,NA,NA,TRBV20-1,TGCAGTGCTCCAAACAGGGATCATGAGCAGTTCTTC,CSAPNRDHEQFF
TRBJ2-3,few,TRBD1,TRBV25-1,TGTGCCAGCAGTGGGGCAACCGACAGGGAAATAAGCACAGATACGCAGTATTTT,CASSGATDREISTDTQYF
TRBJ2-5,NA,TRBD2,TRBV6-1,TGTGCCAGCAGTGTAAATAGCGGGGGGGCTTACGAGACCCAGTACTTC,CASSVNSGGAYETQYF
TRBJ2-1,NA,NA,TRBV2,TGTGCCAGCGCCCGGGAGAATGAGCAGTTCTTC,CASARENEQFF
TRBJ2-1,few,TRBD2,TRBV10-1,TGCGCCAGCAGTGAACTAGCGGGTTCCTACAATGAGCAGTTCTTC,CASSELAGSYNEQFF
TRBJ1-6,NA,NA,TRBV20-1,TGCAGTGCTAGGGAGCAAGGGCGTTATAATTCACCCCTCCACTTT,CSAREQGRYNSPLHF
TRBJ2-1,few,NA,TRBV5-1,TGCGCCAGCAGCTTGCTCCCGAGCTCCTACAATGAGCAGTTCTTC,CASSLLPSSYNEQFF
TRBJ1-4,NA,NA,TRBV7-9,TGTGCCAGCAGCCCTCAGGGACATACGGAGGGGGAAAAACTGTTTTTT,CASSPQGHTEGEKLFF
TRBJ1-5,NA,NA,TRBV10-1,TGTGCCATCAGTGAAGGCAGCTATCAGCCCCAGCATTTT,CAISEGSYQPQHF
TRBJ1-1,NA,NA,TRBV7-8,TGTGCCAGCAGCTTAGAGAGGGGAGACACTGAAGCTTTCTTT,CASSLERGDTEAFF
TRBJ2-5,few,NA,TRBV7-9,TGTGCCAGCAGCTTCCTGCCAGCCCAAGAGACCCAGTACTTC,CASSFLPAQETQYF
TRBJ2-3,once,TRBD2,TRBV7-2,TGTGCCAGCAGCTTAGAGTGGACTAGCGGAGACACAGATACGCAGTATTTT,CASSLEWTSGDTDTQYF
TRBJ2-7,few,TRBD2,TRBV4-2,TGTGCCAGCAGCCAAGATTTAGGGACTAGCGGGGGGGAGCAGTACTTC,CASSQDLGTSGGEQYF
TRBJ2-7,many,NA,TRBV2,TGTGCCAGCAGTGAAGGGGACTTATTTACCTACGAGCAGTACTTC,CASSEGDLFTYEQYF
TRBJ2-1,NA,TRBD2,TRBV20-1,TGCAGTGCTAGCTTTGGGGGAGGGCCCTACAATGAGCAGTTCTTC,CSASFGGGPYNEQFF
TRBJ1-1,NA,NA,TRBV25-1,TGTGCCGGCAGTGAATCCGGGGCCTACGGGAAAGCTTTCTTT,CAGSESGAYGKAFF